Presented here are 10 T cell receptor beta chains from one specimen sequenced in a study of Ad26.COV2.S vaccination and SARS-CoV-2 variants. Sequencing was performed with immunoSEQ multiplex PCR; in TCRdb, only in-frame clones are kept and a portion is missing. The sample lists roughly 400,000 clones; around nine tenths were seen once. The sample's treatment: about 20 received Ad26.COV2.S at low or high dose, single or two shots; 5 received placebo; per-sample allocation not given. Sample collection was performed on day 63 after the first vaccine or placebo injection. The sequenced sample was peripheral blood, obtained in a trial of Ad26.COV2.S vaccine versus placebo. These receptors originate from a person between 18 and 60 years old who received the Ad26.COV2.S COVID-19 vaccine or a placebo.

The rearrangement joins TRBV5-8 to TRBJ1-5, with a weak D call TRBD1 (6 bases). Germline-derived CDR1 and CDR2 are SGHTS and YDEGEE. This CDR3 is built from 14 residues. Trimming pared 2 bases from V and 6 bases from J, leaving 12 bases between. CDR3 region: CASSFTGSIQPQHF. The CDR3 DNA is TGTGCCAGCAGCTTCACAGGGTCAATTCAGCCCCAGCATTTT. The entire variable domain, with the rest obtained from reference TRBV5-8 and TRBJ1-5, is as follows: EAGVTQSPTHLIKTRGQQATLRCSPISGHTSVYWYQQALGLGLQFLLWYDEGEERNRGNFPPRFSGRQFPNYSSELNVNALELEDSALYLCASSFTGSIQPQHFGDGTRLSIL.

This chain uses TRBV3-1 (or the pseudogene TRBV3-2) with TRBJ2-1, with D maybe TRBD2 (6 bases). CDR3 size: 16 residues. The germline CDR1 and CDR2 sequences are LGHDT and YNNKEL (reference sequence). The germline V and J ends were trimmed by 4 bases and 2 bases, with 15 bases remaining between them. In DNA, the CDR3 is TGTGCCAGCAGCCCATCATTTAGCGGCCCCTACAATGAGCAGTTCTTC. Amino acids: CASSPSFSGPYNEQFF.

The chain recombines TRBV5-1 with TRBJ2-7; D may be TRBD2 (5 bases). Per germline, CDR1 SGHRS and CDR2 YFSETQ. The ends were cut back, 1 base at V and 4 bases at J, with 6 bases in the middle. The CDR3 runs to 12 residues. CDR3: CASSLRRYEQYF. The CDR3 DNA is TGCGCCAGCAGCTTGAGGAGGTACGAGCAGTACTTC.

This chain uses TRBV19 with TRBJ1-1, with D hard to call. The CDR3 runs to 13 residues. With 4 bases removed from V and 7 bases from J, the gap between germline ends came to 13 bases. CDR1 is LNHDA and CDR2 is SQIVND in the germline V gene (reference sequence). The DNA for the CDR3 is TGTGCCAGTAGTAGTTGGAATCGGGGTGAAGCTTTCTTT. Its translation is CASSSWNRGEAFF. The whole variable domain, filled in from reference TRBV19 and TRBJ1-1, reads DGGITQSPKYLFRKEGQNVTLSCEQNLNHDAMYWYRQDPGQGLRLIYYSQIVNDFQKGDIAEGYSVSREKKESFPLTVTSAQKNPTAFYLCASSSWNRGEAFFGQGTRLTVV.

CDR3 amino acids: CASSVTGINSPLHF. In nucleotides, the CDR3 is TGTGCCAGCAGCGTGACAGGGATTAATTCACCCCTCCACTTT. The chain recombines TRBV9 with TRBJ1-6; TRBD1 agrees at 7 bases. The J segment lost 6 bases and the V segment lost 2 bases, leaving 2 bases of the junction unmatched. The CDR3 is 14 residues long. From germline, CDR1 is SGDLS and CDR2 YYNGEE.

The chain uses TRBV19 and TRBJ1-5; TRBD1 agrees at 8 bases. The V segment lost 5 bases and the J segment 0 bases; nucleotides outside the gene matches: 15. Per germline, CDR1 LNHDA and CDR2 SQIVND (reference sequence). This CDR3 contains 19 residues. CDR3 nucleotide sequence: TGTGCCAGTAGTCCCGCCGGGGACAGGAGCCGATATAGCAATCAGCCCCAGCATTTT. Its translation is CASSPAGDRSRYSNQPQHF. The variable domain in full, completed from reference TRBV19 and TRBJ1-5, reads DGGITQSPKYLFRKEGQNVTLSCEQNLNHDAMYWYRQDPGQGLRLIYYSQIVNDFQKGDIAEGYSVSREKKESFPLTVTSAQKNPTAFYLCASSPAGDRSRYSNQPQHFGDGTRLSIL.

The CDR3 here is CASSKLPGQTHEQYF. The CDR3 DNA reads as TGCGCCAGCAGCAAACTCCCGGGACAGACGCACGAGCAGTACTTC. The V and J genes are TRBV5-1 and TRBJ2-7; 7 nucleotides match TRBD1. The CDR3 loop spans 15 amino acids. Trimming removed 4 bases from V and 5 bases from J; junction bases left unmatched: 12. Germline V CDR1 and CDR2: SGHRS, YFSETQ.

The chain is built from TRBV27 and TRBJ1-2; no clear D gene. V was cut by 0 bases and J by 3 bases, with 5 bases left in between. Germline assignment: CDR1 MNHEY and CDR2 SMNVEV (reference sequence). This CDR3 spans 13 amino acids. CDR3 sequence reads: CASSLSQHYGYTF. DNA of the CDR3: TGTGCCAGCAGTTTATCGCAGCACTATGGCTACACCTTC.

This chain connects TRBV6-5 to TRBJ1-4; weak D call: TRBD1 (5 bases). Trimming shortened V by 7 bases and J by 0 bases, and 12 bases separated the two germline ends. Germline V gene data show CDR1 as MNHEY and CDR2 as SVGAGI. This CDR3 has 15 residues. The DNA of the CDR3 is TGTGCCAGCAAACCAGGGCCGGCAACTAATGAAAAACTGTTTTTT. Its translation: CASKPGPATNEKLFF.

This chain links TRBV3-1 (or the pseudogene TRBV3-2) with TRBJ2-7; perhaps TRBD2 as D (6 bases). Trimming cost V 0 bases and J 3 bases, with 18 bases left between them. Germline V lookup: CDR1 LGHDT, CDR2 YNNKEL (reference sequence). There are 17 residues in the CDR3. The CDR3 sequence: CASSQDGGISPRYEQYF. For the CDR3, the DNA is TGTGCCAGCAGCCAAGATGGCGGGATAAGTCCCCGCTACGAGCAGTACTTC.